These 5 T cell receptor beta chains were all obtained from the same sample, sequenced in a study of T-cell memory formation after mild COVID-19. TCRdb redid the calling of the 5' RACE reads with MiXCR, one entry per CDR3 protein. The table has hundreds of thousands of distinct CDR3 sequences, over 15% seen once; the top ten hold 22%. Sequenced input: PBMCs or a T cell subset sorted from them (not recorded which). The receptors were gathered from a man between 18 and 29 years old who had mild COVID-19 (a few samples of this study predate the infection). Cell type and time point are not known.

This clonotype has more than one count but fewer than ten. The rearrangement uses TRBV20-1 and TRBJ2-2, with TRBD1 matching over 9 bases. This CDR3 has 14 residues. Losses at the gene ends were 5 bases for V and 5 bases for J; bases not matched to a gene: 6. The V gene's germline CDR1 is DFQATT and CDR2 SNEGSKA (reference sequence). The CDR3 DNA is TGCAGTGCTGTACAGGGGGCAGGTACCGGGGAGCTGTTTTTT. This translates into CSAVQGAGTGELFF.

Of note for this clonotype: The junction and the germline gene differ at one end; a read error may be behind it. The chain recombines TRBV5-4 with TRBJ2-2; D gene uncertain. The germline gives CDR1 SGHNT, CDR2 YYREEE (reference sequence). The CDR3 extends over 13 amino acids. Here the CDR3 DNA reads TGTGCCAGCAGCTTCGAACCGGCCGGTGAGCTGTTTTTT. This sequence encodes CASSFEPAGELFF.

This clonotype was observed many times. The chain is built from TRBV6-2 or TRBV6-3 and TRBJ2-5; D is tentatively TRBD1 or TRBD2 (6 bases each). Trimming removed 5 bases at V and 5 bases at J, with 15 bases between. Germline loops: CDR1 MNHEY, CDR2 SVGEGT. There are 14 residues in the CDR3. The CDR3 reads CASSAEGGRETQYF. In DNA form, the CDR3 reads TGTGCCAGCAGTGCCGAGGGGGGCCGCGAGACCCAGTACTTC.

As regards this clonotype: This may be a read error, as it is one base from a much larger clone. The rearrangement uses TRBV7-3 and TRBJ2-1; D ambiguous. From germline, CDR1 is SGHTA and CDR2 FQGTGA. The V end lost 6 bases, the J end lost 4 bases, and 10 bases lay between the germline ends. The CDR3 has 13 amino acids. CDR3 amino acids: CASSPDGYNEQFF. The CDR3 bases are TGTGCCAGCAGTCCGGACGGGTACAATGAGCAGTTCTTC.

The sample holds a few counts of this clonotype. The chain has TRBV7-2 and TRBJ1-1; 8 bases are a match to TRBD1. Germline CDR1 reads SGHTA; CDR2 reads FQGNSA. V lost 4 bases, J lost 5 bases, and 6 bases stayed unmatched. The CDR3 length is 14 residues. CDR3 sequence (DNA): TGTGCCAGCAGCTACCGGGACAGGAATACTGAAGCTTTCTTT. Its translation is CASSYRDRNTEAFF. Full variable domain (outside the CDR3, taken from reference TRBV7-2 and TRBJ1-1): GAGVSQSPSNKVTEKGKDVELRCDPISGHTALYWYRQSLGQGLEFLIYFQGNSAPDKSGLPSDRFSAERTGGSVSTLTIQRTQQEDSAVYLCASSYRDRNTEAFFGQGTRLTVV.